The 4 T cell receptor beta chains below were found in one sample sequenced in a study of T cell responses to AZD1222 COVID-19 vaccine. Some clones are missing from TCRdb's copy, which holds only in-frame ones; the method was immunoSEQ multiplex PCR. The sample includes 130,000 or so clones, approximately 91% of them seen just once. Sequenced material: peripheral blood, taken 28 days after the second AZD1222 dose. Every receptor here comes from an adult who received the AZD1222 COVID-19 vaccine.

The chain is built from TRBV19 and TRBJ2-4; D gene uncertain. CDR3 length: 14 amino acids. Trimming stripped 5 bases from V and 0 bases from J, with 8 bases between. The V gene's germline CDR1 is LNHDA and CDR2 SQIVND (reference sequence). The CDR3 protein is CASSALLAKNIQYF. The CDR3 DNA reads TGTGCCAGTAGTGCCTTATTAGCCAAAAACATTCAGTACTTC.

This chain joins TRBV20-1 and TRBJ2-7, with a tentative D call TRBD2 (6 bases). The V end lost 4 bases, the J end lost 6 bases, and 10 bases lay between the germline ends. Looked up from germline, CDR1 is DFQATT and CDR2 is SNEGSKA (reference sequence). The CDR3 runs to 11 residues. Here the CDR3 reads CSATWGVEQYF. CDR3 in DNA: TGCAGTGCTACGTGGGGGGTCGAGCAGTACTTC.

The chain couples TRBV18 to TRBJ2-1; 9 positions agree with TRBD2. The V and J ends lost 2 bases and 8 bases, in that order; junction bases with no gene match: 7. Germline-derived CDR1 and CDR2 are KGHSH and LQKENI. This CDR3 region has 15 residues. The CDR3 loop is CASSPVSGSLYEQFF. CDR3 bases: TGTGCCAGCTCACCAGTTAGCGGGAGTCTGTATGAGCAGTTCTTC.

The V call is TRBV7-3, the J call TRBJ1-6; the D gene is possibly TRBD1 (5 bases). Germline values: CDR1 SGHTA, CDR2 FQGTGA. The germline V and J ends were trimmed by 2 bases and 8 bases, with 10 bases remaining between them. The length of the CDR3 is 14 residues. This CDR3 reads CASSLRDGYSPLHF. Here the CDR3 DNA reads TGTGCCAGCAGCTTACGGGACGGGTATTCACCCCTCCACTTT.